The present TCR beta chain was sequenced within a study of blood T cells in healthy people across ages. Study-wide points: Versus aged donors, long-lived donors had higher diversity and more naive CD4+ cells.

In regard to this clonotype: Its antigen is unknown.

The germline CDR1 and CDR2 sequences are KGHSH and LQKENI. Trimming removed 5 bases from V and 5 bases from J, with 12 bases in between. The CDR3 covers 13 residues. A second PCR, run for about 7 to 11 cycles, used a sample-barcoded 5' primer plus a J-beta primer mix. TCRdb re-called the 5' RACE reads through MiXCR, storing one row per CDR3 protein. The sample carries about 730,000 distinct CDR3 sequences, around 40% recorded once. V and J are TRBV18 and TRBJ1-2; D possibly corresponds to TRBD1 (5 bases). Input material: blood. This clonotype originated in a woman in her sixties or seventies in good health. The CDR3 DNA sequence: TGTGCCAGCTCAACGACAGTCCTATATGGCTACACCTTC. Protein product: CASSTTVLYGYTF.